The rows below give T cell receptor beta chains drawn from one sample of a study of Graves' ophthalmopathy and Graves' hyperthyroidism. TCRdb passed the multiplex PCR reads through MiXCR, listing each CDR3 protein once. This table has a few hundred thousand distinct CDR3 sequences, about a sixth appearing once. What was sequenced was peripheral blood. The source is an adult woman with stable Graves' hyperthyroidism. Both conserved end residues are part of each CDR3. D genes are given only for firm matches. Clone size is not always given. Where it is, it says once, few, many or a class for expanded clones.

V gene	J gene	clone size	D gene	CDR3 DNA	CDR3 protein
TRBV28	TRBJ1-1	many	.	TGTGCCAGCAGTCTTATCACAGAGGGTGAAGCTTTCTTT	CASSLITEGEAFF
TRBV30	TRBJ1-2	many	.	TGTGCCTGGAATCGGGATCGGGGATCCAACTATGGCTACACCTTC	CAWNRDRGSNYGYTF
TRBV30	TRBJ2-7	many	.	TGTGCCTGGAGTGGCGGCTGGGGGTTCGAGCAGTACTTC	CAWSGGWGFEQYF
TRBV5-1	TRBJ2-5	few	.	TGCGCCAGCAGCTGGACACTGCAAGAGACCCAGTACTTC	CASSWTLQETQYF
TRBV28	TRBJ2-7	many	.	TGTGCCAGCAGTTCAGTCTCCGGGACAAAATCCTACGAGCAGTACTTC	CASSSVSGTKSYEQYF
TRBV15	TRBJ1-6	many	.	TGTGCCACCAGCAGAGGCAGGGATAATTCACCCCTCCACTTT	CATSRGRDNSPLHF
TRBV28	TRBJ1-1	many	.	TGTGCCAGCAGCCAAGAGAGAGGCCGCGGGGCTTTCTTT	CASSQERGRGAFF
TRBV2	TRBJ1-5	.	TRBD1	TGTGCCAGCAGTTTGGGACAGGGGGCATTCAATCAGCCCCAGCATTTT	CASSLGQGAFNQPQHF
TRBV11-3	TRBJ2-2	many	TRBD1	TGTGCCAGCAGCTCACGACAGGGGCGCGGGGAGCTGTTTTTT	CASSSRQGRGELFF
TRBV6-2/TRBV6-3	TRBJ1-1	.	TRBD1	TGTGCCACCAGAAGACCCTATTCGGGACAGGGTAGTTACACTGAAGCTTTCTTT	CATRRPYSGQGSYTEAFF
TRBV19	TRBJ2-7	many	.	TGTGCCAGCATTGACAGGGAGGGGATTGGCGAGCAGTACTTC	CASIDREGIGEQYF
TRBV6-1	TRBJ1-1	.	TRBD1	TGTGCCAGCAGACTGACAGGGGAAGCTTTCTTT	CASRLTGEAFF
TRBV12-3/TRBV12-4	TRBJ1-1	many	.	TGTGCCAGCAGCCCAACCTCGACGGGAGGCACTGAAGCTTTCTTT	CASSPTSTGGTEAFF
TRBV2	TRBJ1-1	many	.	TGTGCCAGCAGTAAGTCCTGGTTAGGGTACACTGAAGCTTTCTTT	CASSKSWLGYTEAFF
TRBV7-8	TRBJ2-2	few	.	TGTGCCAGCCATCCACGGCCAGTGAATACCGGGGAGCTGTTTTTT	CASHPRPVNTGELFF
TRBV20-1	TRBJ2-7	many	.	TGCAGTGCCGCTATGCGGACCCGCGGAGCCCTCGAGCAGTACTTC	CSAAMRTRGALEQYF
TRBV7-2	TRBJ1-1	many	.	TGTGCCAGCAGCCCCCGTTCTGGAGCCAACACTGAAGCTTTCTTT	CASSPRSGANTEAFF
TRBV6-2/TRBV6-3	TRBJ2-2	many	.	TGTGCCAGCAGTTATTCGGAACAGAAACCTTCGAACACCGGGGAGCTGTTTTTT	CASSYSEQKPSNTGELFF
TRBV7-6	TRBJ2-5	.	TRBD1	TGTGCCAGCAGCTTAGAACAGGGGGGGACCCAGTACTTC	CASSLEQGGTQYF
TRBV20-1	TRBJ1-1	many	TRBD1	TGCAGTGCTAGACAGGGGGCCGCTGAAGCTTTCTTT	CSARQGAAEAFF
TRBV6-1	TRBJ2-4	many	.	TGTGCCAGCAGTGAAGAGGTAGGGGGGGCCAAAAACATTCAGTACTTC	CASSEEVGGAKNIQYF
TRBV12-3/TRBV12-4	TRBJ2-7	.	TRBD2	TGTGCCAGCAGCGTAGGAGCGGGAGGAAGCGAGCAGTACTTC	CASSVGAGGSEQYF
TRBV12-3/TRBV12-4	TRBJ1-2	.	.	TGTGCCAGCAGTTTTGGACAGACTAACTATGGCTACACCTTC	CASSFGQTNYGYTF
TRBV30	TRBJ2-7	.	TRBD1	TGTGCCTGGGCCGGGACAGGGGGCAACGAGCAGTACTTC	CAWAGTGGNEQYF
TRBV28	TRBJ2-2	many	.	TGTGCCAGCAGTTTCCCGGGTAGTGGGCACAACACCGGGGAGCTGTTTTTT	CASSFPGSGHNTGELFF
TRBV4-2	TRBJ2-7	.	TRBD2	TGTGCCAGCAGCCTAGGACTAGCGGGAGGCCGATACCCCTACGAGCAGTACTTC	CASSLGLAGGRYPYEQYF
TRBV18	TRBJ2-7	few	TRBD1	TGTGCCAGCTCACCGAGGGACAGGGTCAAACGAACCTACGAGCAGTACTTC	CASSPRDRVKRTYEQYF
TRBV27	TRBJ1-2	many	TRBD1	TGTGCCAGCAGTCTCCTAGCGGACAGGGGCCACTATGGCTACACCTTC	CASSLLADRGHYGYTF
TRBV20-1	TRBJ1-2	.	.	TGCAGTGCTAGAGAACAGGGAACCAACTATGGCTACACCTTC	CSAREQGTNYGYTF
TRBV6-1	TRBJ1-1	few	.	TGTGCCAGCCGTAGGGCGGTCGACAGCACTGAAGCTTTCTTT	CASRRAVDSTEAFF
TRBV11-2	TRBJ2-7	many	.	TGTGCCAGCAGCTTCGACCGGGGGGCCGAGCAGTACTTC	CASSFDRGAEQYF
TRBV20-1	TRBJ2-7	many	.	TGCAGTGCAAAGGCACAATTCTACGAGCAGTACTTC	CSAKAQFYEQYF
TRBV12-3/TRBV12-4	TRBJ1-1	many	.	TGTGCCAGCAGTCGTACCTACGGAGCTTTCTTT	CASSRTYGAFF
TRBV11-1	TRBJ2-4	many	TRBD1	TGTGCCAGCAGCAGGCAGGGGGCTTTGGACATTAAGTACTTC	CASSRQGALDIKYF
TRBV7-3	TRBJ2-5	many	.	TGTGCCAGCAGCTTTGGGGACCAAGAGACCCAGTACTTC	CASSFGDQETQYF
TRBV25-1	TRBJ1-6	.	TRBD1	TGTGCCAGCAGTGTGTCCCGACAGGGATATTCACCCCTCCACTTT	CASSVSRQGYSPLHF
TRBV29-1	TRBJ2-7	many	.	TGCAGCGTTGAGGATTACAGCCACGAGCAGTACTTC	CSVEDYSHEQYF
TRBV7-2	TRBJ1-1	many	TRBD1	TGTGCCAGCAGCTTTTACCGGGACAGCACTGAAGCTTTCTTT	CASSFYRDSTEAFF
TRBV27	TRBJ1-2	few	TRBD1	TGTGCCAGCAGTCCGGGACAGAAGGTCTATGGCTACACCTTC	CASSPGQKVYGYTF
TRBV18	TRBJ1-5	many	.	TGTGCCAGCTCACCGAGTCCCGTCAATCAGCCCCAGCATTTT	CASSPSPVNQPQHF
TRBV7-9	TRBJ1-2	few	.	TGTGCCAGCAGCGCAACAATCAGTGCTAACTATGGCTACACCTTC	CASSATISANYGYTF
TRBV4-2	TRBJ2-5	many	TRBD2	TGTGCCAGCAGCCAAGAAGCGGCTAGCGGGCAGAAGACCCAGTACTTC	CASSQEAASGQKTQYF
TRBV6-1	TRBJ2-2	many	TRBD1	TGTGCCAGCAGTGAAGTGGTTTGGCAGGGGGTAGGTGACACCGGGGAGCTGTTTTTT	CASSEVVWQGVGDTGELFF
TRBV7-9	TRBJ2-1	few	TRBD2	TGTGCCAGCAGCTTACCCAAAGCGGGAGGGGAGTACAATGAGCAGTTCTTC	CASSLPKAGGEYNEQFF
TRBV11-2	TRBJ1-6	many	.	TGTGCCAGCAGCTTAGAGGCCAACAGGGTTTCCCTTGGGTCACCCCTCCACTTT	CASSLEANRVSLGSPLHF
TRBV4-3	TRBJ2-1	.	TRBD2	TGCGCCAGCAGCCAAGAGATAAGGCTAGCGGTCTACAATGAGCAGTTCTTC	CASSQEIRLAVYNEQFF
TRBV28	TRBJ2-7	many	TRBD2	TGTGCCAGCAGTTTAAGCGGGAGCTCCTACGAGCAGTACTTC	CASSLSGSSYEQYF
TRBV24-1	TRBJ1-1	.	.	TGTGCCACCAGTGCGGGGGGAGACATTGAAGCTTTCTTT	CATSAGGDIEAFF
TRBV28	TRBJ2-5	many	.	TGCGCCAGCAGCTTGAGGTTGGCGGGAGAGACCCAGTACTTC	CASSLRLAGETQYF
TRBV5-8	TRBJ1-1	.	.	TGTGCCAGCAGCTTCAGGGGCGGTGAAGCTTTCTTT	CASSFRGGEAFF
TRBV12-3/TRBV12-4	TRBJ1-3	many	.	TGTGCCAGCAGTCCGACACCCTCTGGAAACACCATATATTTT	CASSPTPSGNTIYF
TRBV29-1	TRBJ1-1	many	.	TGCAGCGTTGGGGTGAGCACTGAAGCTTTCTTT	CSVGVSTEAFF
TRBV27	TRBJ1-6	.	.	TGTGCCAGCAGTTTTAAGGGGCTCTATAATTCACCCCTCCACTTT	CASSFKGLYNSPLHF
TRBV30	TRBJ1-2	many	.	TGTGCCTGGAGTAGGTTGGCAGGGAATGGCTACACCTTC	CAWSRLAGNGYTF
TRBV6-2/TRBV6-3	TRBJ2-7	many	.	TGTGCCAGCATTGACTACTCCTACGAGCAGTACTTC	CASIDYSYEQYF
TRBV7-9	TRBJ1-3	few	.	TGTGCCAGCAGCCAAGGAGGCTCTGGAAACACCATATATTTT	CASSQGGSGNTIYF
TRBV19	TRBJ1-1	many	.	TGTGCCAGTAGTATAGTGTTACGGGGGAACACTGAAGCTTTCTTT	CASSIVLRGNTEAFF
TRBV28	TRBJ2-2	many	.	TGTGCCAGCAGGACAGTTCCCGGGGAGCTGTTTTTT	CASRTVPGELFF
TRBV28	TRBJ2-2	many	TRBD2	TGTGCCAGCAGTCTCAAGCGGGACTACACCGGGGAGCTGTTTTTT	CASSLKRDYTGELFF